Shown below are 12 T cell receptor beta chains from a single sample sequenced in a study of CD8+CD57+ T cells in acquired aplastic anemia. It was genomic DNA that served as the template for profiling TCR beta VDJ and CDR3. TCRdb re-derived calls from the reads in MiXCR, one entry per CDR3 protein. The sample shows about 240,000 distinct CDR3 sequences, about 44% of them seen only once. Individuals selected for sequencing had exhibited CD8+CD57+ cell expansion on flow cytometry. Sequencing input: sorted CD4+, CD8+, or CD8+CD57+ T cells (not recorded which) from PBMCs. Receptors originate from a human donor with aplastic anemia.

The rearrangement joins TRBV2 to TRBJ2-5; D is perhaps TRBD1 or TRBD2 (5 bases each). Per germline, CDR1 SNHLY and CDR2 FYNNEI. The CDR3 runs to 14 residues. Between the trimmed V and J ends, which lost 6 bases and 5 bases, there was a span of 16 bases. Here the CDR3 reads CASRGDGFRETQYF. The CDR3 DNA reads TGTGCCAGCAGGGGGGACGGATTCCGTGAGACCCAGTACTTC.

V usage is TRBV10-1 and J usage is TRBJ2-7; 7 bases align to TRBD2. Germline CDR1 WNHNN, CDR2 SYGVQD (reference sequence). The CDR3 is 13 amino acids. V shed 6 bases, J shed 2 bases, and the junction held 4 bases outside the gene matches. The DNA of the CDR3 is TGCGCCAGCAGCTCTAGCGGAACCTACGAGCAGTACTTC. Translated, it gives CASSSSGTYEQYF.

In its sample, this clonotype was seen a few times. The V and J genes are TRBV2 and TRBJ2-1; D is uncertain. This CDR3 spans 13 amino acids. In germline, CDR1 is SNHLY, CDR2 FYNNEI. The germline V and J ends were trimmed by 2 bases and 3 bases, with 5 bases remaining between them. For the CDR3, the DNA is TGTGCCAGCAGTGAACGGAACTACAATGAGCAGTTCTTC. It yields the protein CASSERNYNEQFF.

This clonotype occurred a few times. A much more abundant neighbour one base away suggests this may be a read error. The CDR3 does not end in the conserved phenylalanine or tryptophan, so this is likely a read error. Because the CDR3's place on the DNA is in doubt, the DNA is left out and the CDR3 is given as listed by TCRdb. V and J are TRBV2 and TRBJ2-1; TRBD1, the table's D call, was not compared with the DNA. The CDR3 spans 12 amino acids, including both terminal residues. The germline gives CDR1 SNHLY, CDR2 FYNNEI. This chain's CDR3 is CASETQGYEQSS.

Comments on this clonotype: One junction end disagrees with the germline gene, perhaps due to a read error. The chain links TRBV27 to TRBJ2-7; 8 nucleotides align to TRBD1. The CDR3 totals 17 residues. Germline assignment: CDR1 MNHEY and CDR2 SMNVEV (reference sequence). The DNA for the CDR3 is TGTACCAGCAGTTTTCTGGGGTCGCAGGGGGCGATCTACGAGCAGTACTTC. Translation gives CTSSFLGSQGAIYEQYF.

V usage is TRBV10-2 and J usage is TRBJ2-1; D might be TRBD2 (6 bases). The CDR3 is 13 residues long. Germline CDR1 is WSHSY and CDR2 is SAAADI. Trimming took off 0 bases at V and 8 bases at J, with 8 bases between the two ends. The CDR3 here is CASSESTGDEQFF. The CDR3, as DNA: TGCGCCAGCAGTGAGTCGACGGGAGATGAGCAGTTCTTC.

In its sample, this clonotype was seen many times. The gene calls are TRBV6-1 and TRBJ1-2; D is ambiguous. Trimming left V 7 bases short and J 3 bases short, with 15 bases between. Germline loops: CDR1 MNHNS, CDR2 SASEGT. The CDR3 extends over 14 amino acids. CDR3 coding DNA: TGTGCCAGCACCGGAAATCGACCGTACTATGGCTACACCTTC. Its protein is CASTGNRPYYGYTF.

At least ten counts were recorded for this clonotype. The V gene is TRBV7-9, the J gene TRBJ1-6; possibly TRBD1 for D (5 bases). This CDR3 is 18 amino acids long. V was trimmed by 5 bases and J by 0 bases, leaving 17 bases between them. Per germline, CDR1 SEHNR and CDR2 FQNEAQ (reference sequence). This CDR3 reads CASSLRDSFSSYNSPLHF. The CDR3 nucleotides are TGTGCCAGCAGCCTCCGGGACTCTTTTAGCTCCTATAATTCACCCCTCCACTTT.

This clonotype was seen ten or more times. Written as DNA, the CDR3 is TGTGCCAGCAGCTTGGCCGGACAGAAGAACACTGAAGCTTTCTTT. Protein product: CASSLAGQKNTEAFF. The chain couples TRBV5-8 to TRBJ1-1; tentative D call: TRBD1 (6 bases). This CDR3 has 15 amino acids. V was trimmed by 0 bases and J by 1 base, leaving 10 bases between them. Germline assignment: CDR1 SGHTS and CDR2 YDEGEE.

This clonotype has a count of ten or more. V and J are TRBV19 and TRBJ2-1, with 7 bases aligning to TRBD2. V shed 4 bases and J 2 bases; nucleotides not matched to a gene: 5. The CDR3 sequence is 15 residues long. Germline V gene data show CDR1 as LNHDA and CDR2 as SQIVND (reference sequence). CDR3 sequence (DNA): TGTGCCAGTAGTACTCTAGCGGTAGCCTACAATGAGCAGTTCTTC. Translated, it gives CASSTLAVAYNEQFF. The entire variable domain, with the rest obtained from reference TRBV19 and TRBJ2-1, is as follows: DGGITQSPKYLFRKEGQNVTLSCEQNLNHDAMYWYRQDPGQGLRLIYYSQIVNDFQKGDIAEGYSVSREKKESFPLTVTSAQKNPTAFYLCASSTLAVAYNEQFFGPGTRLTVL.

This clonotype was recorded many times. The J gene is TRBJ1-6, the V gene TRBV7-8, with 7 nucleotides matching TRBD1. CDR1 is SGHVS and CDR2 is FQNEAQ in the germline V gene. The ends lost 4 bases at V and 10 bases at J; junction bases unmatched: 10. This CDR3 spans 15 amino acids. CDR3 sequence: CASSSSGHRGSPLHF. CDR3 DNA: TGTGCCAGCAGCTCGTCCGGACACAGGGGCTCACCCCTCCACTTT.

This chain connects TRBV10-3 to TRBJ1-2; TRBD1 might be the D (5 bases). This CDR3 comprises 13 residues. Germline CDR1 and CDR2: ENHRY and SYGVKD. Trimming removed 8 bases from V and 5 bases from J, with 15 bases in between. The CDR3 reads CAIGAEVGYGYTF. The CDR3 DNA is TGTGCCATCGGGGCCGAGGTAGGATATGGCTACACCTTC.